This T cell receptor beta chain was identified during a study of cytomegalovirus exposure and HLA in healthy donors. The CDR3 sequence is 15 residues long. The junction had 3 bases not matched to a gene; V was cut back by 5 bases and J by 2 bases. The germline V gene has CDR1 MNHNY and CDR2 SVGAGI (reference sequence). In the PCR, 60 Vbeta and 13 Jbeta primers were used. Profiling relied on immunoSEQ multiplex PCR, and the TCRdb table lists in-frame clones only, not all of them. The repertoire consists of some 110,000 clones, with roughly 75% occurring once and the leading ten covering more than 1.5%. This clone was recorded a few times.

This receptor was taken from a woman aged 35 to 49 in good health and CMV-seronegative. Sequencing was performed on PBMCs. This rearrangement joins TRBV6-6 to TRBJ1-5; 10 nucleotides align to TRBD1. CDR3 in amino acids: CASSRGTGGNQPQHF. DNA of the CDR3: TGTGCCAGCAGTCGTGGGACAGGGGGCAATCAGCCCCAGCATTTT.